Only a few counts were recorded for the clone carrying this TCR beta chain. What it recognizes is unknown. Using immunoSEQ multiplex PCR, the repertoire was profiled, and TCRdb retains in-frame clones only, with some absent. Of roughly 26,000 clones listed, roughly 83% are singletons. The sample belongs to a study of a mutant IDH1 vaccine in newly diagnosed glioma. In the study overall: The treated population exhibited a male proportion of around 62%, a female proportion of about 40%, and a mean age of around 40 years. Every participant had undergone radiotherapy, temozolomide, or both before, and most underwent both.

Study-wide results and caveats: Patients showed vaccine-induced immune responses at a rate of around 94%.

The time point is: week 35, safety follow-up. Every vaccine dose comprised 300 ug of mutant IDH1 20-mer peptide plus topical imiquimod. The patients were given eight vaccinations, one each in weeks 1, 3, 5, 7, 11, 15, 19 and 23. V gave up 4 bases and J gave up 1 base; unmatched junction bases: 6. The germline gives CDR1 MGHRA, CDR2 YSYEKL. There are 15 residues in the CDR3. The sequences come from PBMCs, collected from a glioma patient whose treatment included an IDH1 peptide vaccine. V is TRBV4-1 and J is TRBJ1-1; 7 nucleotides match TRBD1. This receptor was identified in a man between 25 and 39 years old with glioma. CDR3 region: CASSLTGDPNTEAFF. The CDR3 DNA sequence: TGCGCCAGCAGCCTTACAGGGGATCCGAACACTGAAGCTTTCTTT.